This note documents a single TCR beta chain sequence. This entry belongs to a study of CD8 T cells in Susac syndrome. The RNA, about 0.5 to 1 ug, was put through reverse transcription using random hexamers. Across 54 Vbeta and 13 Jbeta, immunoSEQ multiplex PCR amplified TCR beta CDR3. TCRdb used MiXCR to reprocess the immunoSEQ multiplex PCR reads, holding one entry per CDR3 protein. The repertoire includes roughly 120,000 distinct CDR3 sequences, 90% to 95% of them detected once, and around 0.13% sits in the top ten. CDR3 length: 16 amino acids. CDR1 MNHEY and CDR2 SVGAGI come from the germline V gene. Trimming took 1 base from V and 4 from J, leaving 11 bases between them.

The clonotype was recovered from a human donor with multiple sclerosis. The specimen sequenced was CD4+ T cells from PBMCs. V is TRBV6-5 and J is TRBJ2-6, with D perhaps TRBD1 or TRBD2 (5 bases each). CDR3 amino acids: CASSYFMGDGANVLTF. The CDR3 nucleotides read TGTGCCAGCAGTTACTTTATGGGGGACGGGGCCAACGTCCTGACTTTC.